The next 5 T cell receptor beta chains were all read from a single sample in a study of blood T cell repertoires in COVID-19. Here immunoSEQ multiplex PCR was the method, and the copy in TCRdb shows in-frame clones only, minus some. The sample yields 200,000 to 250,000 clones, more than 70% seen once. The sample comprised peripheral blood. These receptor sequences come from a woman over 75 with acute or convalescent COVID-19.

The chain is built from TRBV4-2 and TRBJ1-1; a weak D match, TRBD1 (6 bases). Trimming took off 0 bases at V and 5 bases at J, with 16 bases between the two ends. The CDR3 is made up of 16 amino acids. Germline V gene data show CDR1 as LGHNA and CDR2 as YNFKEQ. CDR3 residues: CASSQDFRGRGTEAFF. In nucleotides, the CDR3 is TGTGCCAGCAGCCAAGATTTCCGCGGGAGGGGGACTGAAGCTTTCTTT.

V is TRBV6-4 and J is TRBJ1-2, with D perhaps matching TRBD1 (5 bases). The germline V gene has CDR1 MRHNA and CDR2 SNTAGT. The CDR3 runs to 16 residues. V shed 2 bases and J shed 8 bases, with 21 bases lying between them. CDR3 residues: CASSDLRGGGFYGYTF. CDR3 DNA: TGTGCCAGCAGTGACCTTCGGGGCGGGGGTTTCTACGGCTACACCTTC.

This sequence joins TRBV14 and TRBJ2-5; a weak D match, TRBD1 (6 bases). CDR3 size: 16 residues. From germline, CDR1 is SGHDN and CDR2 FVKESK. Trimming pared 4 bases from V and 6 bases from J, leaving 21 bases between. CDR3 residues: CASSPSQVGARQTQYF. For the CDR3, the DNA is TGTGCCAGCAGCCCGTCCCAGGTGGGGGCGAGGCAGACCCAGTACTTC. Complete variable domain (other parts from reference TRBV14 and TRBJ2-5): EAGVTQFPSHSVIEKGQTVTLRCDPISGHDNLYWYRRVMGKEIKFLLHFVKESKQDESGMPNNRFLAERTGGTYSTLKVQPAELEDSGVYFCASSPSQVGARQTQYFGPGTRLLVL.

The rearrangement uses TRBV3-1 (or the pseudogene TRBV3-2) and TRBJ1-1, with no clear D. This CDR3 is built from 15 residues. The V gene's germline CDR1 is LGHDT and CDR2 YNNKEL (reference sequence). The V gene lost 0 bases and the J gene lost 0 bases, with 8 bases spanning the gap. The CDR3 bases are TGTGCCAGCAGCCAAGAGAACAGAATGAACACTGAAGCTTTCTTT. Translated: CASSQENRMNTEAFF.

The rearrangement links TRBV7-2 to TRBJ1-6; 10 bases fit TRBD1. Per germline, CDR1 SGHTA and CDR2 FQGNSA. Trimming cost V 5 bases and J 9 bases; bases outside gene matches: 10. This CDR3 region has 16 residues. In DNA, the CDR3 is TGTGCCAGCAGCCCCAGACAGGGGGCCGTCCTTTCACCCCTCCACTTT. This codes for CASSPRQGAVLSPLHF. The full variable domain, completed using reference TRBV7-2 and TRBJ1-6, is GAGVSQSPSNKVTEKGKDVELRCDPISGHTALYWYRQSLGQGLEFLIYFQGNSAPDKSGLPSDRFSAERTGGSVSTLTIQRTQQEDSAVYLCASSPRQGAVLSPLHFGNGTRLTVT.